The table lists the clone carrying this T cell receptor beta chain with many counts. The record originates from a study of regulatory T cells in long-lasting Graves disease. Study information: Graves' patients who were just diagnosed had used antithyroid drugs for under 3 months.

CDR3 regions were amplified by Arm-PCR using iRepertoire HTBI primers to build TCR beta libraries. MiXCR, run by TCRdb on the multiplex PCR reads, gives a single entry per CDR3 protein. This sample has 530,000 or so distinct CDR3 sequences; roughly 15% occur once, and the top ten carry around 12%. This CDR3 contains 11 residues. V was cut by 8 bases and J by 4 bases, with 11 bases left in between. Germline V gives CDR1 SQVTM, CDR2 ANQGSEA. Time point indicated: newly diagnosed GD, antithyroid drugs for less than 3 months. PBMC RNA served as the TCR library source. These same records also appear under a second study, on T cells in Graves' hyperthyroidism and ophthalmopathy.

The chain employs TRBV29-1 and TRBJ2-5, with a weak D call TRBD1 (5 bases). The clonotype was recovered from a man younger than 35 with Graves disease. Sequenced material: peripheral blood mononuclear cells (PBMCs), taken at new diagnosis, from a patient treated with antithyroid drugs. CDR3 region: CSPRVLETQYF. CDR3 bases: TGCAGCCCCAGGGTACTAGAGACCCAGTACTTC.